This paragraph covers one T cell receptor (beta chain) sequence. The data originate from a study of blood T cell repertoires in COVID-19. Whole-study context: The cDNA or gDNA used as material had been derived from T cells, B-cell-depleted T cells, or PBMCs.

Only in-frame clones appear in the TCRdb table, and some are missing; sequencing was by immunoSEQ multiplex PCR. The repertoire includes about 60,000 clones, 80% to 90% of them detected once, and around 6.6% sits in the top ten. The CDR3 covers 11 residues. The receptor was derived from a human donor in a cohort sampled during active COVID-19. V and J are TRBV21-1 and TRBJ2-1; TRBD2, the table's D call, lacks a check against the DNA. TRBV21-1 is a recognized pseudogene. What was sequenced was peripheral blood. CDR3 in amino acids: CASSRRDRGFF. The CDR3 coding sequence is TGTGCCAGCAGCCGCCGGGATCGAGGGTTCTTC.